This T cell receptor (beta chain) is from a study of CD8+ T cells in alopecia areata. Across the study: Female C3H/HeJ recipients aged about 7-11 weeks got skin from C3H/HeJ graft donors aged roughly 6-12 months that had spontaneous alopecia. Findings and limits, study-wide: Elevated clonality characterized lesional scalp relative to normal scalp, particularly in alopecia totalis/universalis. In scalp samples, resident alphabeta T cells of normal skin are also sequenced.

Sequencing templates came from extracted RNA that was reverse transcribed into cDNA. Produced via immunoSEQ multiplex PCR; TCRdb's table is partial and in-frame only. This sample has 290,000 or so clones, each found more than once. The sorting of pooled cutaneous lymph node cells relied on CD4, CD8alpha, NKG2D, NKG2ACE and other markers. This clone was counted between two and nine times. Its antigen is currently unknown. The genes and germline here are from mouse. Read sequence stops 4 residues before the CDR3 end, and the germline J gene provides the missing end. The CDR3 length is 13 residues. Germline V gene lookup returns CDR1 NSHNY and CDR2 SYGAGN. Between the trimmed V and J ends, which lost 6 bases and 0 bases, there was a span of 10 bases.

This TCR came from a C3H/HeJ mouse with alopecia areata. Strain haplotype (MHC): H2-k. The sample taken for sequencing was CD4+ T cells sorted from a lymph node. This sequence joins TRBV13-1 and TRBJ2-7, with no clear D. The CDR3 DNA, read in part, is TGTGCCAGCACGCACAGAAGCTCCTAT. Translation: CASTHRSSY. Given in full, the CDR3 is CASTHRSSYEQYF.